The clone carrying this T cell receptor (beta chain) was detected only a few times. The data belong to a study of beta chain features in type 1 diabetes. The investigators reverse transcribed all of the isolated RNA, so they sequenced expressed TCRB transcripts. Clones were sequenced by immunoSEQ multiplex PCR, and TCRdb holds only the in-frame ones, with some missing. This sample has around 430,000 clones; 30% occur once, and the top ten carry about 0.065%. Losses at the gene ends were 0 bases for V and 2 bases for J; bases not matched to a gene: 4. This CDR3 is 15 amino acids long. Per the germline V gene, CDR1 is GTSNPN and CDR2 is SVGIG (reference sequence).

This receptor was obtained from a man between 18 and 29 years old in good health. The chain combines TRBV30 with TRBJ2-1; TRBD2 matches at 7 bases. Material for sequencing was naive CD4+ T cells from blood. This CDR3 reads CAWSVRGRAYNEQFF. The CDR3 DNA is TGTGCCTGGAGTGTACGTGGGAGGGCCTACAATGAGCAGTTCTTC. The whole variable domain, filled in from reference TRBV30 and TRBJ2-1, reads SQTIHQWPATLVQPVGSPLSLECTVEGTSNPNLYWYRQAAGRGLQLLFYSVGIGQISSEVPQNLSASRPQDRQFILSSKKLLLSDSGFYLCAWSVRGRAYNEQFFGPGTRLTVL.